These T cell receptor beta chains were read from a single sample in a study of CD8 T cells in Susac syndrome. Each CDR3 protein gets one entry after TCRdb re-called the immunoSEQ multiplex PCR reads with MiXCR. This table has some 150,000 distinct CDR3 sequences, 95% appearing once. Sequenced input: CD4+ T cells from PBMCs. The receptors were gathered from a human donor with Susac syndrome. CDR3s leave out the opening cysteine and the closing phenylalanine or tryptophan. The order of the fields is V gene, J gene, CDR3 protein.

V: TRBV3-1
J: TRBJ2-3
CDR3: ASSQDLSGGAQY

V: TRBV20-1
J: TRBJ2-7
CDR3: SAPNEGAGYEQY

V: TRBV5-1
J: TRBJ2-1
CDR3: ASTRTSGGVSSYNEQF

V: TRBV5-1
J: TRBJ1-1
CDR3: ASSLTLVNTEAF

V: TRBV7-2
J: TRBJ2-7
CDR3: ASSPSRLAGGSEQY

V: TRBV3-1
J: TRBJ2-6
CDR3: ASSQSSGANVLT

V: TRBV11-1
J: TRBJ2-1
CDR3: ASSKQGNNEQF

V: TRBV7-7
J: TRBJ2-3
CDR3: ASSLSPSDTQY

V: TRBV14
J: TRBJ2-3
CDR3: ASSQARTGRADTQY

V: TRBV9
J: TRBJ2-1
CDR3: ASSDFSGVGIRNEQF

V: TRBV28
J: TRBJ1-2
CDR3: ASSLSTGGNYGYT

V: TRBV28
J: TRBJ1-2
CDR3: ASSFLTGYLSGYT

V: TRBV7-2
J: TRBJ2-1
CDR3: ASSLYREPTIEQF

V: TRBV25-1
J: TRBJ2-5
CDR3: ASLTSGAETQY

V: TRBV5-1
J: TRBJ1-1
CDR3: ASSLSAGTVVNEAF

V: TRBV3-1
J: TRBJ1-2
CDR3: ASSQSAGTVDGYT

V: TRBV9
J: TRBJ2-2
CDR3: ASSVGLGELF

V: TRBV4-2
J: TRBJ2-3
CDR3: ASSQETGGFTDTQY

V: TRBV5-1
J: TRBJ1-1
CDR3: ASSSGGYTEAF

V: TRBV29-1
J: TRBJ1-2
CDR3: SVDTTGRIHGYT

V: TRBV4-3
J: TRBJ2-1
CDR3: ASSQDWETSRPKDNEQF

V: TRBV23-1
J: TRBJ2-4
CDR3: ASSQGTSPKNIQY

V: TRBV28
J: TRBJ1-5
CDR3: ASSQGQKGAIQPQH

V: TRBV7-9
J: TRBJ2-3
CDR3: ASALRSSDTQY

V: TRBV20-1
J: TRBJ1-1
CDR3: SALDRIMNTEAF

V: TRBV25-1
J: TRBJ1-4
CDR3: ASSEEGPNEKLF

V: TRBV11-2
J: TRBJ2-3
CDR3: ASRRGQGPIGTQY

V: TRBV7-2
J: TRBJ2-7
CDR3: ASSLAGNTGYEQY

V: TRBV20-1
J: TRBJ2-3
CDR3: SAPGLAGRDTQY

V: TRBV6-5
J: TRBJ2-1
CDR3: AGGSNEQF

V: TRBV18
J: TRBJ2-1
CDR3: ASSPRQGDEQF

V: TRBV30
J: TRBJ1-5
CDR3: AWSISGTSNQPQH

V: TRBV29-1
J: TRBJ1-3
CDR3: SGLTSSSGNTIY

V: TRBV29-1
J: TRBJ1-1
CDR3: SVRMIMANTEAF

V: TRBV30
J: TRBJ1-6
CDR3: AWQVMGNSPLH

V: TRBV9
J: TRBJ1-2
CDR3: ASSLRGNYGYT

V: TRBV19
J: TRBJ2-1
CDR3: ASRKTSGRGNEQF

V: TRBV7-2
J: TRBJ2-3
CDR3: ASSLGLWGTDTQY

V: TRBV19
J: TRBJ2-3
CDR3: ASLSGRGTDTQY

V: TRBV20-1
J: TRBJ2-7
CDR3: SASYSTYEQY

V: TRBV20-1
J: TRBJ2-3
CDR3: SAKREGVGNTQY

V: TRBV5-1
J: TRBJ2-7
CDR3: ASSGTSGGTNEQY

V: TRBV20-1
J: TRBJ1-2
CDR3: SARAGRRSGYT

V: TRBV2
J: TRBJ2-7
CDR3: ASRGDSGQY

V: TRBV6-2/TRBV6-3
J: TRBJ2-2
CDR3: ARGTTNTGELF

V: TRBV7-9
J: TRBJ1-2
CDR3: ASSLTTPDPRGYT

V: TRBV29-1
J: TRBJ1-2
CDR3: SDSSGTRYGYT

V: TRBV9
J: TRBJ2-3
CDR3: ASSVVATDTQY

V: TRBV24-1
J: TRBJ2-5
CDR3: ATSDLGTGSQETQY

V: TRBV5-1
J: TRBJ2-1
CDR3: ASSLERQGGNEQF

V: TRBV23-1
J: TRBJ2-6
CDR3: ASSQLLVRDRGATGANVLT

V: TRBV12-3/TRBV12-4
J: TRBJ2-7
CDR3: ASSLLAGSHEQY

V: TRBV3-1
J: TRBJ2-5
CDR3: ASSLSRPGGETQY

V: TRBV24-1
J: TRBJ2-3
CDR3: ATGSGGPDTQY